This entry concerns a single TCR beta chain. Its antigen target is currently unknown. No base quality information exists; no much larger clone differs at one position. In total, about 650 healthy bone marrow donors made up the cohort. At the time of sampling, all cohort members were nominally healthy, though unrecorded immune exposures were likely present. The donor was CMV seronegative and belonged to the group of roughly 330 seronegative cohort members. A peripheral blood sample was collected from each donor, and TCR beta sequencing was performed on peripheral blood mononuclear cells. The Qiagen DNeasy Blood Extraction Kit was used to extract genomic DNA from the blood cell samples. The germline V gene gives CDR1 as SGDLS and CDR2 as YYNGEE. The CDR3 has 17 amino acids, counting the end cysteine and phenylalanine. Only the CDR3 part of the read is kept: 51 bases, read in frame from the first base. The trim is 3 bases for V and 6 bases for J, with a gap of 21 bases between the germline ends.

These data come from a study of cytomegalovirus exposure and HLA in healthy donors listed by TCRdb under 2017. Study-wide context: An earlier analysis of several hundred of the donors reported roughly 300 Gb of sequence data and some 120 million unique TCR beta sequences from roughly 180 million T cells. About 280 gigabases of sequencing data and tens of millions of unique TCR sequences were included in an early release covering around 650 HLA-typed donors. Among the roughly 430 genotyped donors, around 81% belonged to the genetic ancestry cluster associated with self-reported Caucasian donors. The study aimed to test whether cataloging public T cell receptors could reveal signatures of past pathogen exposure. The study used immunosequencing to profile the T cell repertoires of more than 650 subjects and linked those repertoires to cytomegalovirus serostatus. A separate validation cohort of 100 to 150 different subjects was used in addition to the roughly 620-subject first cohort. The study combined high-throughput TCR immunosequencing, statistical association of individual TCRs with disease status, and machine learning to predict cytomegalovirus infection status. A later analysis re-analyzed previously published TCR beta repertoires from 660 or so donors and added high-resolution HLA genotyping to study TCR occurrence patterns. Rather than using new phenotypic data, the later analysis identified candidate immune exposures from TCR beta sequences and from how often those sequences occurred across donors. An earlier analysis of fewer than 700 of the donors applied high-throughput TCR beta sequencing to assess whether each TCR beta V gene segment acted as functional or pseudogenic. Donor age, sex, ethnicity and CMV serostatus were compiled together with the repertoire data. Genome-wide SNP genotypes for about 60% of the 666 donors were used in a later genetic analysis, which treated that subset as a discovery cohort. Every discovery cohort repertoire had been produced on one sequencing platform. HLA typing covered class I and class II loci at four-digit resolution. Typing coverage varied by locus: roughly 629-640 donors for A, B, C, DRB1 and DQB1; 522 for DQA1; about 570 for DPA1; roughly 470 for DPB1. Because of strong linkage in the cohort, four or five DR-DQ haplotypes were treated as single units for association and clustering. Among several hundred genotyped donors of the cohort, an average of around 220,000 unique TCR beta nucleotide sequences was sequenced per donor, of which about 18% were non-productive. Overall results and qualifications from the work: A later analysis found that most CMV-associated TCR beta chains appeared HLA-restricted, with HLA associations seemingly driven largely by CMV exposure. Only TCR beta chains were sequenced in this cohort, and the absence of alpha or paired-chain data limited detectable features. The study gave a list of 150 to 200 TCR beta chains associated with cytomegalovirus. The earlier analysis of some 540 of the donors excluded seventeen rarely observed V segments, including chromosome 9 orphons, because counts were too low. A further reported finding was that TCR beta sequences accurately predicted the HLA-A and HLA-B alleles for most subjects in the first cohort. For the cohort, immune exposure information was limited to CMV serostatus. Some IMGT-functional V segments, including TRBV6-2 and TRBV6-3, could not be distinguished by the 87-base-pair reads and were therefore excluded. Several of the top co-occurrence clusters appeared to be linked to parvovirus B19, influenza, CMV and Epstein-Barr virus, according to a later analysis. In a later analysis, HLA-associated TCR beta chains were found to be more clonally expanded and to have lower generation probabilities than equally common non-associated chains. A later genetic analysis associated a missense DCLRE1C variant with V-gene and J-gene trimming of TCR beta chains, and an independent cohort replicated the association. The classifier was reported to diagnose cytomegalovirus status with high specificity and sensitivity in both the original and validation cohorts. When HLA alleles, especially DR and DQ, strongly co-occurred, attributing TCR associations to individual alleles was difficult. Correlated functional status among segregating V segments might be attributable to linkage disequilibrium, but an unknown experimental factor could not be ruled out. The sequencing pipeline was judged likely to have produced a cluster of highly shared sequence variants as a technical artifact. The authors suggested that the approach could potentially be generalized to other disease states and immunological phenotypes. Most TCR sequences were observed very rarely across donors, whereas some public TCRs were present in many individuals. Broadly in line with IMGT annotations, most TCR beta V segments showed up in productive rearrangements about 90% or about 30% of the time in an earlier analysis of several hundred of the donors. In vitro tests confirmed that a few of the cytomegalovirus-associated TCR beta chains recognize cytomegalovirus antigens. Because some donors lacked HLA typing at each locus, the association tests relied only on the typed subset. The presence/absence analyses assumed that sequencing depth was roughly uniform across donors, and that assumption may not be true. At a false discovery rate of 0.05, a later analysis linked 15,000 to 20,000 TCR beta sequences to specific HLA alleles. In a later analysis, TCR association rates were found to vary across HLA loci, with the most associated TCRs seen for DRB1 alleles and the fewest for HLA-C alleles. Compared with the roughly 670-donor mean, donors in an Asian-associated ancestry cluster had fewer N-insertions in productive TCRs, according to a later genetic analysis.

The library relied on the immunoSEQ multiplex PCR assay. For the multiplex PCR, a mixture combining 60 forward primers for TCR Vbeta segments and 13 reverse primers for TCR Jbeta segments was used. Amplification of the CDR3 region of rearranged TCR beta genes was performed with a multiplex PCR assay on genomic DNA. The amplified TCR beta libraries were sequenced on the Illumina HiSeq System as 87-base-pair reads. For the original study's pipeline: In a later analysis, 70 million to 95 million unique TCR beta chains were counted across the 690 or so repertoires, and approximately 11 million of these chains were shared by at least two donors. A nearest-neighbor algorithm error-corrected the raw reads and collapsed the reads into unique sequences, merging closely related sequences to remove PCR and sequencing errors. Alignment of CDR3 sequences to IMGT reference sequences was used to assign V, D and J gene segments. For a sequence to be retained, a match of at least six nucleotides to both a V gene segment and a J gene segment was required. A rearrangement counted as productive if the CDR3 had no stop codons and remained in frame with V and J, and every other rearrangement counted as non-productive. CDR3 was defined according to IMGT convention as the region running from the second conserved V-encoded cysteine to the conserved J-encoded phenylalanine. In an earlier analysis of some 550 of the donors, sequences lacking an unambiguous match to a single V gene segment were excluded. In an earlier analysis of more than 500 of the donors, a V segment was called functional when productive rearrangements were above 56.7%, and segregating when the standard deviation between donors exceeded 5%. A statistical classification framework was built for diagnosing cytomegalovirus status from the catalog of TCR beta chain sequences. In a later analysis, TCR nucleotide sequences were compared against IMGT/GENE-DB human TR gene sequences so that V and J genes could be assigned. A later analysis assigned CDR3 sequences and most-parsimonious VDJ recombination scenarios with the TCRdist pipeline. In a later analysis, every TCR beta chain was defined by the combination of its CDR3 amino acid sequence and its V-gene family, and reads without a unique V-gene family were dropped. A later analysis removed over 500 highly shared, low-generation-probability nucleotide sequences to deal with suspected cross-contamination and a sequencing artifact. In a later analysis, a clonal expansion index for each public chain was calculated from normalized within-repertoire ranks of inferred template counts. Generation probabilities in a later analysis came from a VDJ recombination model fitted to out-of-frame rearrangements, and those results were checked against IGoR. In a later analysis, hypergeometric tests were used to score TCR-TCR, TCR-HLA and TCR-CMV co-occurrence, with a repertoire-size bias correction applied to TCR pairs. In a later analysis, false discovery rates were estimated by permuting HLA or CMV assignments 20 times. In a later analysis, co-occurring TCRs were grouped using DBSCAN, and TCRdist sequence similarity was added for clustering within HLA-allele-positive subsets. Co-occurrence clustering excluded repertoires with fewer than 30,000 or more than 120,000 public chains, plus five with anomalous nucleotide sharing. The table comes from immuneACCESS by way of TCRdb, which keeps in-frame sequences with V and J called. Part of the clones is missing from these tables; in studies checked, under half for an unresolved V gene and the rest for unknown reasons. Clonal size and the V and J genes are those of that table, whereas D and trimming came from the DNA. The table for this sample lists fewer than 80,000 clones; about three quarters of them were counted only once. About 3.3% of the sample belongs to the ten largest clones.

This TCR was recovered from a man between 18 and 29 years old in good health and CMV-seronegative. The sequence is built from TRBV9 and TRBJ2-2; TRBD1 is a possible D gene, resting on 6 matching bases. Material for sequencing was PBMCs. The nucleotide sequence reads TGTGCCAGCAGCGCAACAACAGGGTCGATGGGGTCCGGGGAGCTGTTTTTT. Its coded protein is CASSATTGSMGSGELFF.